The 28 T cell receptor beta chains in this list originate from one sample, sequenced in a study of shared clonotypes between healthy human individuals (dated by TCRdb to 2018 to 2021). CD8 naive samples were CD45RO-negative cells positively selected for CCR7, giving a CD45RA+CCR7+ population that excluded TemRA cells. To prepare the library, the immunoSEQ multiplex PCR assay was applied. As stored in TCRdb, this immuneACCESS dataset retains in-frame rearrangements with V and J assigned. A fraction of the clones does not appear; measured against another copy, unresolved V genes explain less than half of the discrepancy, and the remainder lacks a known reason. Counted in this sample were about 2.1 million clones; over 85% of them appeared once. Clones ranked in the top ten supply about 1.7% of the sample. The sample taken for sequencing was naive CD8+ T cells from PBMCs. Interpreted using the paper, the cell subset or site label stands for: CD45RA+CCR7+. The receptors originated from a man aged 18-30 years in good health. Some clones in this sample may be carry-over from other donors' samples.

V gene TRBV6-5 combines with J gene TRBJ2-7; a weak D match, TRBD2 (5 bases). Germline CDR1 MNHEY, CDR2 SVGAGI. The CDR3 consists of 14 residues. Between the trimmed V and J ends, which lost 1 base and 4 bases, there was a span of 11 bases. The CDR3 region is CASSYLLGNYEQYF. The CDR3, as DNA: TGTGCCAGCAGTTACTTACTAGGTAATTACGAGCAGTACTTC.

This sequence joins TRBV6-1 and TRBJ2-1; no clear D. Germline-derived CDR1 and CDR2 are MNHNS and SASEGT. V lost 7 bases to trimming and J lost 6 bases, with 16 bases between them. CDR3 length equals 14 residues. The CDR3: CASKSRGASNEQFF. The CDR3 DNA reads as TGTGCCAGCAAGTCTAGAGGTGCCTCCAATGAGCAGTTCTTC.

This chain connects TRBV28 to TRBJ1-5, with D possibly matching TRBD1 (5 bases). Germline CDR1 reads MDHEN; CDR2 reads SYDVKM. The ends were cut back, 6 bases at V and 7 bases at J, with 22 bases in the middle. The CDR3 is 16 amino acids. CDR3 loop: CASRPIEPGPRQPQHF. CDR3 DNA sequence: TGTGCCAGCAGACCTATCGAACCAGGGCCCCGACAGCCCCAGCATTTT.

The gene calls are TRBV27 and TRBJ2-7, with a weak D call TRBD1 (5 bases). The germline V gene encodes CDR1 MNHEY and CDR2 SMNVEV (reference sequence). Trimming cost V 4 bases and J 0 bases, with 10 bases left between them. The CDR3 loop spans 14 amino acids. The CDR3 DNA follows: TGTGCCAGCAGTTCCTACAGGAGCTCCTACGAGCAGTACTTC. It is translated as CASSSYRSSYEQYF.

Worth noting for this clone: The junction departs from germline at one end; a sequencing error may be responsible. This chain connects TRBV7-6 to TRBJ1-1; D call uncertain. Germline CDR1 and CDR2: SGHVS and FNYEAQ. The CDR3 runs to 13 residues. Here the CDR3 DNA reads TGTGCCAGCAGCCTAGCACCGGGCACTGAAGCTTTCTTT. This gives the protein CASSLAPGTEAFF.

V gene TRBV6-1 combines with J gene TRBJ2-7; D could derive from TRBD1 or TRBD2 (5 bases each). The germline CDR1 and CDR2 sequences are MNHNS and SASEGT. CDR3 length equals 14 residues. Deletions cut 4 bases from V and 5 bases from J, with 15 bases between. The CDR3 protein is CASSGREGGNEQYF. The CDR3 DNA sequence: TGTGCCAGCAGTGGCAGGGAAGGAGGCAACGAGCAGTACTTC.

As to this clone: The same CDR3 arises from other DNA sequences in this sample as well. The chain combines TRBV9 with TRBJ2-7, with D possibly TRBD2 on 6 matching bases. V lost 1 base and J lost 0, with 8 bases in between. This CDR3 contains 14 residues. Germline V lookup: CDR1 SGDLS, CDR2 YYNGEE. CDR3 DNA: TGTGCCAGCAGCGTATACGGGAGCTCCTACGAGCAGTACTTC. Its translation: CASSVYGSSYEQYF.

This rearrangement joins TRBV13 to TRBJ2-7; D is ambiguous. This CDR3 spans 14 amino acids. The germline V gene encodes CDR1 PRHDT and CDR2 FYEKMQ (reference sequence). The V end lost 3 bases, the J end lost 0 bases, and 9 bases lay between the germline ends. The CDR3 sequence is CASSFGHYSYEQYF. CDR3 sequence (DNA): TGTGCCAGCAGCTTCGGGCACTACTCCTACGAGCAGTACTTC.

The chain joins TRBV6-5 to TRBJ2-7; TRBD1 might be the D (6 bases). The germline CDR1 and CDR2 sequences are MNHEY and SVGAGI. The germline V and J ends were trimmed by 5 bases and 7 bases, with 12 bases remaining between them. The CDR3 loop spans 12 amino acids. CDR3: CASSTTGREQYF. The CDR3 nucleotides read TGTGCCAGCAGTACGACAGGCCGAGAGCAGTACTTC.

The rearrangement uses TRBV27 and TRBJ1-5, with 7 bases aligning to TRBD1. The trim removed 5 bases at V and 5 bases at J, leaving 6 bases unmatched. The CDR3 is 14 residues long. Germline V gene data show CDR1 as MNHEY and CDR2 as SMNVEV (reference sequence). The CDR3 protein is CASSLTGPHQPQHF. In DNA, the CDR3 is TGTGCCAGCAGTCTGACAGGGCCCCATCAGCCCCAGCATTTT.

The V call is TRBV14, the J call TRBJ2-7; 11 bases are shared with TRBD1. CDR1 SGHDN and CDR2 FVKESK come from the germline V gene. This CDR3 is 16 amino acids long. V trimming: 4 bases; J trimming: 4 bases; junction bases outside the gene matches: 9. This chain's CDR3 is CASSRSLGQGVYEQYF. The CDR3 bases are TGTGCCAGCAGCCGATCGTTGGGACAGGGGGTTTACGAGCAGTACTTC. Full variable domain (remainder filled in from reference TRBV14 and TRBJ2-7): EAGVTQFPSHSVIEKGQTVTLRCDPISGHDNLYWYRRVMGKEIKFLLHFVKESKQDESGMPNNRFLAERTGGTYSTLKVQPAELEDSGVYFCASSRSLGQGVYEQYFGPGTRLTVT.

This clone was seen just once. This chain connects TRBV2 to TRBJ2-3, with TRBD2 matching over 9 bases. This CDR3 is built from 17 residues. CDR1 is SNHLY and CDR2 is FYNNEI in the germline V gene. The V gene end was trimmed by 3 bases and the J gene end by 2 bases; junction bases not matched to a gene: 9. The CDR3 coding sequence is TGTGCCAGCAGTGATTCCCGGACTAGCGCCAACACAGATACGCAGTATTTT. Protein sequence: CASSDSRTSANTDTQYF.

The chain has TRBV6-5 and TRBJ1-1; D is perhaps TRBD1 (5 bases). V lost 6 bases to trimming and J lost 0 bases, with 11 bases between them. CDR3 length: 14 amino acids. Germline V gene lookup returns CDR1 MNHEY and CDR2 SVGAGI. This CDR3 is CASSLDSLNTEAFF. The CDR3 DNA follows: TGTGCCAGCAGCCTCGACAGTTTGAACACTGAAGCTTTCTTT.

With regard to this clone: This sample includes further DNA sequences coding for the same CDR3. The J gene is TRBJ2-1, the V gene TRBV27; 14 bases align to TRBD2. J gave up 7 bases and V 5 bases, and 4 bases lay outside the gene matches. CDR1 is MNHEY, CDR2 SMNVEV, per germline (reference sequence). This CDR3 comprises 15 residues. CDR3 region: CASSPGTSGRNEQFF. In DNA form, the CDR3 reads TGTGCCAGCAGTCCTGGGACTAGCGGGAGAAATGAGCAGTTCTTC.

On this clone itself: The sample holds other DNA sequences that translate to the same CDR3. V usage is TRBV27 and J usage is TRBJ2-2, with D unclear. CDR1 and CDR2 from the germline V gene are MNHEY and SMNVEV (reference sequence). This CDR3 has 14 residues. Trimming took off 5 bases at V and 1 base at J, with 8 bases between the two ends. The CDR3 DNA reads TGTGCCAGCAGTGCGACCGTGAACACCGGGGAGCTGTTTTTT. Translated, it gives CASSATVNTGELFF.

The chain uses TRBV4-3 and TRBJ2-2; D gene uncertain. Per germline, CDR1 LGHNA and CDR2 YSLEER. V lost 0 bases, J lost 1 base, and 12 bases lay in between. The CDR3 sequence is 17 residues long. CDR3 sequence: CASSQDPGSLNTGELFF. CDR3 nucleotides: TGCGCCAGCAGCCAAGATCCAGGCAGCTTGAACACCGGGGAGCTGTTTTTT.

CDR3 DNA sequence: TGTGCCATTGCTAGCGGGAGGGCCGTGGATACGCAGTATTTT. Amino acids: CAIASGRAVDTQYF. The J gene is TRBJ2-3, the V gene TRBV10-3; 12 bases match TRBD2. The germline V gene has CDR1 ENHRY and CDR2 SYGVKD. Trimming at V came to 9 bases and at J to 6 bases, leaving 7 bases not matched to a gene. This CDR3 contains 14 residues.

This clone was detected only once. CDR3 protein: CASSARPAGDYNEQFF. As DNA, the CDR3 is TGTGCCAGCAGCGCACGCCCCGCCGGGGATTACAATGAGCAGTTCTTC. This rearrangement joins TRBV9 to TRBJ2-1; TRBD2 is a possible D gene (5 bases). This CDR3 is 16 amino acids long. V was clipped by 3 bases and J by 4 bases, with 17 bases between them. Germline CDR1 SGDLS, CDR2 YYNGEE.

The chain has TRBV5-1 and TRBJ2-7; 9 bases align to TRBD2. Per the germline V gene, CDR1 is SGHRS and CDR2 is YFSETQ. This CDR3 region has 16 residues. V lost 4 bases and J lost 2; bases outside the gene matches: 10. CDR3 residues: CASSPSGLAGTYEQYF. Written as DNA, the CDR3 is TGCGCCAGCAGCCCCTCGGGACTAGCCGGCACCTACGAGCAGTACTTC.

In this sample, this clone turned up once. The rearrangement links TRBV28 to TRBJ2-3; 12 nucleotides agree with TRBD2. J lost 6 bases, V lost 2 bases, and 12 bases had no gene match. This CDR3 is 18 amino acids long. Germline V lookup: CDR1 MDHEN, CDR2 SYDVKM. The DNA of the CDR3 is TGTGCCAGCAGTTTAGTGGCTAGCGGGAGGGGAGAGGGGGATACGCAGTATTTT. The encoded protein is CASSLVASGRGEGDTQYF.

The rearrangement joins TRBV11-2 to TRBJ2-7; 11 bases align to TRBD1. The germline gives CDR1 SGHAT, CDR2 FQNNGV. V lost 2 bases, J lost 6 bases, and 6 bases stayed unmatched. CDR3 size: 15 residues. The DNA for the CDR3 is TGTGCCAGCAGCTTATCCGGGACAGGGGGAGCCGAGCAGTACTTC. Its protein is CASSLSGTGGAEQYF.

V and J are TRBV27 and TRBJ1-3; unclear D gene. The V gene's germline CDR1 is MNHEY and CDR2 SMNVEV (reference sequence). V lost 0 bases and J lost 2, with 11 bases in between. The CDR3 runs 16 residues. CDR3 sequence: CASSLSVQVAGNTIYF. CDR3 in DNA: TGTGCCAGCAGTTTATCGGTCCAGGTGGCTGGAAACACCATATATTTT.

The chain is built from TRBV27 and TRBJ2-7, with TRBD1 identical over 7 bases. Germline loops: CDR1 MNHEY, CDR2 SMNVEV (reference sequence). This CDR3 comprises 17 residues. With V trimmed by 4 bases and J by 5 bases, 17 bases remained unmatched. This chain's CDR3 is CASSSGGMGRGSNEQYF. The CDR3 DNA follows: TGTGCCAGCAGTTCAGGGGGTATGGGCAGGGGGAGCAACGAGCAGTACTTC.

The V gene is TRBV14, the J gene TRBJ2-5; D perhaps matches TRBD2 (5 bases). This CDR3 spans 15 amino acids. Germline V gives CDR1 SGHDN, CDR2 FVKESK. The V end lost 4 bases, the J end lost 2 bases, and 14 bases lay between the germline ends. CDR3 sequence: CASSRGLGRQETQYF. The CDR3 DNA reads TGTGCCAGCAGCCGAGGACTTGGACGGCAAGAGACCCAGTACTTC.

This clone was counted a few times. This chain links TRBV29-1 with TRBJ1-3; perhaps TRBD1 as D (5 bases). With 7 bases removed from V and 0 bases from J, the gap between germline ends came to 10 bases. The CDR3 extends over 13 amino acids. CDR1 is SQVTM, CDR2 ANQGSEA, per germline. CDR3 DNA: TGCAGCGCCACAGGTCCCTCTGGAAACACCATATATTTT. This sequence encodes CSATGPSGNTIYF. Together with reference TRBV29-1 and TRBJ1-3, the CDR3 gives the full variable domain: SAVISQKPSRDICQRGTSLTIQCQVDSQVTMMFWYRQQPGQSLTLIATANQGSEATYESGFVIDKFPISRPNLTFSTLTVSNMSPEDSSIYLCSATGPSGNTIYFGEGSWLTVV.

V usage is TRBV7-9 and J usage is TRBJ2-1, with TRBD1 as a possible D gene (6 bases). The V gene's germline CDR1 is SEHNR and CDR2 FQNEAQ (reference sequence). The CDR3 extends over 15 amino acids. Between the trimmed V and J ends, which lost 5 bases and 6 bases, there was a span of 17 bases. The CDR3 loop is CASSHRDDASNEQFF. CDR3 nucleotides: TGTGCCAGCAGCCACAGGGATGACGCTTCCAATGAGCAGTTCTTC.

V and J are TRBV28 and TRBJ2-7, with 8 bases lining up with TRBD1. V dropped 1 base and J dropped 5; count of bases not matched to a gene: 4. Per germline, CDR1 MDHEN and CDR2 SYDVKM. This CDR3 is 14 amino acids long. The CDR3 nucleotides read TGTGCCAGCAGTTTATCAGGGGGCCCAAACGAGCAGTACTTC. It translates to CASSLSGGPNEQYF.

The gene calls are TRBV30 and TRBJ1-1; 7 bases fit TRBD1. Trimming removed 3 bases from V and 1 base from J; junction bases left unmatched: 5. The germline V gene encodes CDR1 GTSNPN and CDR2 SVGIG (reference sequence). CDR3 length: 14 residues. CDR3 nucleotides: TGTGCCTGGAGCCCCCGGGACAGGAACACTGAAGCTTTCTTT. Amino acid sequence: CAWSPRDRNTEAFF.